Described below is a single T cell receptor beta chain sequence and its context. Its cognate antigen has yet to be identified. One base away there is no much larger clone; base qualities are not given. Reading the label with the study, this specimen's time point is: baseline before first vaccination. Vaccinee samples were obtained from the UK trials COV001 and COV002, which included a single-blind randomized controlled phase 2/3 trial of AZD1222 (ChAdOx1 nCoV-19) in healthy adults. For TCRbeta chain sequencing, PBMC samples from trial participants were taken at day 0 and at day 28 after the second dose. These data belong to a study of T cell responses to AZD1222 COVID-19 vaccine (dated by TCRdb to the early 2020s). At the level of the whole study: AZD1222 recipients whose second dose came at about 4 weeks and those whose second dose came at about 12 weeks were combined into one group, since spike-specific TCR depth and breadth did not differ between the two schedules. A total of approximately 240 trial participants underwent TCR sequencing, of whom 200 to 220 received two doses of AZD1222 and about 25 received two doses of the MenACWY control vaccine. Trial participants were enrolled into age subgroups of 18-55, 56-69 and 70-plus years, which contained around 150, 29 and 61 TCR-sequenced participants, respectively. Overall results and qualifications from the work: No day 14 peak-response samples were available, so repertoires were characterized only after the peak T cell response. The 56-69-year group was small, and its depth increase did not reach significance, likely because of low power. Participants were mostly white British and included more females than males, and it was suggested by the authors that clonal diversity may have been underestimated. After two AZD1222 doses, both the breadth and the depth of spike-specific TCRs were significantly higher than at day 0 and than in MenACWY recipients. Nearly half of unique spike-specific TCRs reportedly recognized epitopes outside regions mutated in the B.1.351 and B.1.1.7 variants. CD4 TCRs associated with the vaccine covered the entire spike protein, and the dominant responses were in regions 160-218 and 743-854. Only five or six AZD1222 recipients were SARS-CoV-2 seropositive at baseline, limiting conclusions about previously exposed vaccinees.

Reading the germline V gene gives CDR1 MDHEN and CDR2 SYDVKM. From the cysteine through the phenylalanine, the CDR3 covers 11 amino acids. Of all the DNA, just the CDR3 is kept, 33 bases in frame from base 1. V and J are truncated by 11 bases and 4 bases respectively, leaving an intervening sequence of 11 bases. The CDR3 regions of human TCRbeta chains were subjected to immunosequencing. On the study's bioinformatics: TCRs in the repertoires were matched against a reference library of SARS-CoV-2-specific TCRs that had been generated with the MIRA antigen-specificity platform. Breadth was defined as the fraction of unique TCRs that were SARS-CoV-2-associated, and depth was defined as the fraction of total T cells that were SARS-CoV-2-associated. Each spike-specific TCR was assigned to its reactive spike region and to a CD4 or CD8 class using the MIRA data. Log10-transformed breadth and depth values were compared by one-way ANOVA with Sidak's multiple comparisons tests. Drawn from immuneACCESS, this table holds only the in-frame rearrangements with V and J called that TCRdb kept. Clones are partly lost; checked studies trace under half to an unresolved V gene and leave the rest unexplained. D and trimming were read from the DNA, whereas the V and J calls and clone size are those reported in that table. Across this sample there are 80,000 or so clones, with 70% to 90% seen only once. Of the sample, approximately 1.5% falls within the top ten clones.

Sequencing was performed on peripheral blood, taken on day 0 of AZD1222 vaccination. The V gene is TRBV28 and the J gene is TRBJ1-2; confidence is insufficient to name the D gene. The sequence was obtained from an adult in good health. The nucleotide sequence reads TGTGCCGGAGGACGGGGCTATGGCTACACCTTC. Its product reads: CAGGRGYGYTF.